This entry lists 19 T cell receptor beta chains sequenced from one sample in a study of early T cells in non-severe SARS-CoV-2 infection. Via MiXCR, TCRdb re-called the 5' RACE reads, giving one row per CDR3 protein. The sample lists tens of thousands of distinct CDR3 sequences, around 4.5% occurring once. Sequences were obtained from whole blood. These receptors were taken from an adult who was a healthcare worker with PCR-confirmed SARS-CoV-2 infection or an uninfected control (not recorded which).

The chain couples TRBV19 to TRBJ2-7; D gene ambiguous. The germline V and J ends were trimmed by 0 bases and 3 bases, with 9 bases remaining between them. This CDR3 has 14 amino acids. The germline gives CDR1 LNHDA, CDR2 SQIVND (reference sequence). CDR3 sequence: CASSIDRTYYEQYF. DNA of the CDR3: TGTGCCAGTAGTATAGATCGGACCTACTACGAGCAGTACTTC.

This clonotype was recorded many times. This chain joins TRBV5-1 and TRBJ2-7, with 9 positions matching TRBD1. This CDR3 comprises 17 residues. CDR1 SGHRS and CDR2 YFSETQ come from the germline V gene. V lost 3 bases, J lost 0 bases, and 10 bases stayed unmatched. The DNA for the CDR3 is TGCGCCAGCAGCTCCGGGACCGGGACAGGGCGCTCCTACGAGCAGTACTTC. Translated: CASSSGTGTGRSYEQYF.

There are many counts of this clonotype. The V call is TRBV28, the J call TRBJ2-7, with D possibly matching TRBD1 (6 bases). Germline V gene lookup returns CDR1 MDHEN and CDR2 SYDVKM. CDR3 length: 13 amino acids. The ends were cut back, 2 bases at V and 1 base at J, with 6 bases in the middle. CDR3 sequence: CASSLQGSYEQYF. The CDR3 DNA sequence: TGTGCCAGCAGTTTACAGGGGTCCTACGAGCAGTACTTC.

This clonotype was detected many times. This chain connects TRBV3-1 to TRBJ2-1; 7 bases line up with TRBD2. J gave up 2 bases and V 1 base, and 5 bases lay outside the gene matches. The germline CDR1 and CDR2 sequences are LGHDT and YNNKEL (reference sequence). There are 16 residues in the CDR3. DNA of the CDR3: TGTGCCAGCAGCCAAGGGGGGAGGGGAACCTACAATGAGCAGTTCTTC. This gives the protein CASSQGGRGTYNEQFF.

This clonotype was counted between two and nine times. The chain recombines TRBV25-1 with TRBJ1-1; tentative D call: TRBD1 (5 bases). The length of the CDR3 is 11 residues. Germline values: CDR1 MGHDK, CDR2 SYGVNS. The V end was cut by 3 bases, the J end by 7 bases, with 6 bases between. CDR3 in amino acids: CASSEGHEAFF. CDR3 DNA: TGTGCCAGCAGTGAGGGGCATGAAGCTTTCTTT.

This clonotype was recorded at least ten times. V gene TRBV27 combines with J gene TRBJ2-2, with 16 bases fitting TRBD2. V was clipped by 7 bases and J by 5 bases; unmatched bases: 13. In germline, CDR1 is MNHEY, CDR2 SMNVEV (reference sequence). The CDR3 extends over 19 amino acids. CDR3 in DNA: TGTGCCAGCACCTTCCAGGGACTAGCGGGAGGGCTCTCAACCGGGGAGCTGTTTTTT. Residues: CASTFQGLAGGLSTGELFF.

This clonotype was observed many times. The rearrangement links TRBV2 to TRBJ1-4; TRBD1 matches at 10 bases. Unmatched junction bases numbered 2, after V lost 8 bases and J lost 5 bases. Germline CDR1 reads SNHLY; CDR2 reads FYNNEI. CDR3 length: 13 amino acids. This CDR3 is CASGGQGNEKLFF. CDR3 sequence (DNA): TGTGCCAGCGGGGGACAGGGGAATGAAAAACTGTTTTTT.

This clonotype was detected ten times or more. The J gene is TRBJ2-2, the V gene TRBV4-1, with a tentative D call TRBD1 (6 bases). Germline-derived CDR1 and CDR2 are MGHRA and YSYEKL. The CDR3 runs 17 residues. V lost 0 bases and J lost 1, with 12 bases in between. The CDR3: CASSQDRTAMNTGELFF. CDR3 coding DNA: TGCGCCAGCAGCCAAGATCGGACAGCCATGAACACCGGGGAGCTGTTTTTT.

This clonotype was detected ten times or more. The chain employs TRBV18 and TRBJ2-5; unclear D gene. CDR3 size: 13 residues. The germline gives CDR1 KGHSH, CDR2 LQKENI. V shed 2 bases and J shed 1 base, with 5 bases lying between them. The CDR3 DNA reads TGTGCCAGCTCACCAATCAGCCAAGAGACCCAGTACTTC. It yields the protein CASSPISQETQYF.

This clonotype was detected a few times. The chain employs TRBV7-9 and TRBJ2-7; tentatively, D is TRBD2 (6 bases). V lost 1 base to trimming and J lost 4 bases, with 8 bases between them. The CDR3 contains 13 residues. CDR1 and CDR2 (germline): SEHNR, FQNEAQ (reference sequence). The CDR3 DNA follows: TGTGCCAGCAGCTTAGTTGGGGGGTACGAGCAGTACTTC. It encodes CASSLVGGYEQYF.

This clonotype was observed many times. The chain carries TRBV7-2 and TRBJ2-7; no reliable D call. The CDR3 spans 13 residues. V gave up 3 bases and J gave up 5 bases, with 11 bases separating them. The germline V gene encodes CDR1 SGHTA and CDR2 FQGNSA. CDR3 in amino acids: CASSFATTNEQYF. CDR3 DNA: TGTGCCAGCAGCTTTGCTACTACAAACGAGCAGTACTTC.

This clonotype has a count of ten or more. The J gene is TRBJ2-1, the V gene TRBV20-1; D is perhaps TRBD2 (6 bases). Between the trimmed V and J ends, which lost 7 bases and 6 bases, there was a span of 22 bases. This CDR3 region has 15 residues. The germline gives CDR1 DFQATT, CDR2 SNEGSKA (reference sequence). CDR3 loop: CSGFGGSASGNEQFF. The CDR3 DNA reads TGCAGTGGTTTTGGGGGGAGCGCCTCCGGCAATGAGCAGTTCTTC.

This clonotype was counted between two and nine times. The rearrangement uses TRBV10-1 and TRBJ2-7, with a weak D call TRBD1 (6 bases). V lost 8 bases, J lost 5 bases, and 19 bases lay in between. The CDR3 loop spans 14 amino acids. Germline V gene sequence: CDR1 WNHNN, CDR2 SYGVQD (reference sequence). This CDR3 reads CASVHRVRENEQYF. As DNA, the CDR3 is TGCGCCAGCGTTCACAGGGTAAGGGAGAACGAGCAGTACTTC.

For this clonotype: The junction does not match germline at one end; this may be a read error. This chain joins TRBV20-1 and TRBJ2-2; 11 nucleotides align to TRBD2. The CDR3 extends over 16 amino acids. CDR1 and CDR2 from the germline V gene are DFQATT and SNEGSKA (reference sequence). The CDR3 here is CSARFLLAGDTGVLFF. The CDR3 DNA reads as TGCAGTGCTAGGTTCCTACTAGCGGGAGACACCGGGGTGCTGTTTTTT.

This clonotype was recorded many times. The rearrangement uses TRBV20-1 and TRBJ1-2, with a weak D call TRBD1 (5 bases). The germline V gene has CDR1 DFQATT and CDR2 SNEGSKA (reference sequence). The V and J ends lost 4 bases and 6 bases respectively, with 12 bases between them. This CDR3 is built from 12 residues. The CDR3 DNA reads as TGCAGTGCTACCGGGACTTTCAATGGCTACACCTTC. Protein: CSATGTFNGYTF.

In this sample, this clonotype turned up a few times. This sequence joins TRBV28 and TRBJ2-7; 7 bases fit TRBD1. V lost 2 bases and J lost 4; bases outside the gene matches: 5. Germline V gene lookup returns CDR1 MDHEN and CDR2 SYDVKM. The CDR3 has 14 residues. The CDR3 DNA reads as TGTGCCAGCAGTTTAGCGAGGGGGCTGTACGAGCAGTACTTC. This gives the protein CASSLARGLYEQYF.

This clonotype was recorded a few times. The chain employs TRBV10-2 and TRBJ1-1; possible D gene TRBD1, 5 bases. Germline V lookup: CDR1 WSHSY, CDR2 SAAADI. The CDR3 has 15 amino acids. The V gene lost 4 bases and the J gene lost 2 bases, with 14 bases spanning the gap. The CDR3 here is CASSAIRGVNTEAFF. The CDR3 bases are TGCGCCAGCAGTGCTATTAGAGGGGTTAACACTGAAGCTTTCTTT.

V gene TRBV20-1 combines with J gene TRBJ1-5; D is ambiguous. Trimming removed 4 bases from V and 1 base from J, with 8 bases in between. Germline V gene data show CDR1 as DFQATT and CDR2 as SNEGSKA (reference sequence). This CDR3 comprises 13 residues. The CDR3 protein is CSATGGSNQPQHF. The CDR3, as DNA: TGCAGTGCTACAGGAGGGAGCAATCAGCCCCAGCATTTT.

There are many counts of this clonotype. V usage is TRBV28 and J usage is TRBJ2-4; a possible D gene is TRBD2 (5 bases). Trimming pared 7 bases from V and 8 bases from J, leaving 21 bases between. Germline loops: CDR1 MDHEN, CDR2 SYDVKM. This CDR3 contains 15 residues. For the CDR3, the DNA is TGTGCCAGCACCACGCAGCGAGGGAATTCGGACATTCAGTACTTC. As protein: CASTTQRGNSDIQYF.